The 14 T cell receptor beta chains below come from one sample, sequenced in a study of T cells in women clearing cervical HPV infection. Some clones are missing from TCRdb's copy, which holds only in-frame ones; the method was immunoSEQ multiplex PCR. Listed are around 30,000 clones; 7.8% falls within the top ten. The material sequenced was blood buffy coat. The receptors derive from a woman between 18 and 70 years old with a cervical HPV16 infection that either progressed to CIN3+ or cleared (not recorded which).

This chain's CDR3 is CASRARIAGGYEQYF. The DNA read from the CDR3 is TGTGCCAGTAGGGCCCGGATAGCGGGGGGATACGAG. The V gene is TRBV19, the J gene TRBJ2-7; TRBD2 aligns across 10 bases. The CDR3 goes on 3 residues after the read ends, and that part is filled in from the germline J gene. V was clipped by 6 bases and J by 4 bases; unmatched bases: 9. The germline V gene has CDR1 LNHDA and CDR2 SQIVND (reference sequence). CDR3 size: 15 residues.

Points on this clone: From the germline J gene comes the end of the CDR3, since the read stops 3 residues before it. The chain is built from TRBV20-1 and TRBJ2-1; 10 bases fit TRBD2. Germline V gene data show CDR1 as DFQATT and CDR2 as SNEGSKA (reference sequence). The CDR3 spans 13 residues. The V gene end was trimmed by 8 bases and the J gene end by 5 bases; junction bases not matched to a gene: 6. The DNA read from the CDR3 is TGCAGTTTACCGGGACTAGCGCACAATGAG. As protein: CSLPGLAHNE. The entire CDR3 reads CSLPGLAHNEQFF.

To note about this clone: The CDR3 end lies 3 residues beyond the end of the read and is filled in from the germline J gene. V gene TRBV5-1 combines with J gene TRBJ2-1, with 8 positions matching TRBD2. Germline V gives CDR1 SGHRS, CDR2 YFSETQ. J was trimmed by 2 bases and V by 3 bases; bases with no gene match: 10. There are 17 residues in the CDR3. The CDR3 region is CASSYPKSGSTYNEQFF. The part of the CDR3 DNA that was read is TGCGCCAGCAGCTACCCGAAAAGCGGGAGCACCTACAATGAG.

On this clone itself: The sequence runs out 3 residues before the end of the CDR3; the remainder is reconstructed from the germline J gene. The rearrangement links TRBV29-1 to TRBJ1-1; D unresolved. Germline lookup yields CDR1 SQVTM and CDR2 ANQGSEA. The CDR3 sequence is 10 residues long. The V gene lost 6 bases and the J gene lost 3 bases, with 5 bases spanning the gap. CDR3 amino acids: CSVSYTEAFF. Incomplete CDR3 DNA: TGCAGCGTATCATACACTGAA.

With respect to this clone: The observed sequence ends 3 residues before the CDR3 terminus, with the missing tail filled in from the germline J gene. The chain links TRBV20-1 to TRBJ1-6; 8 bases line up with TRBD1. The CDR3 runs 13 residues. Trimming cost V 4 bases and J 8 bases; bases outside gene matches: 4. Germline V gene data show CDR1 as DFQATT and CDR2 as SNEGSKA (reference sequence). The sequenced part of the CDR3 DNA is TGCAGTGCTATAGGACAGGGCGATTCACCC. Encoded protein: CSAIGQGDSP. The full CDR3 protein is CSAIGQGDSPLHF.

For this clone: The CDR3 end lies 3 residues beyond the end of the read and is filled in from the germline J gene. V gene TRBV10-2 combines with J gene TRBJ2-7, with D maybe TRBD2 (6 bases). The CDR3 spans 15 residues. Trimming removed 10 bases from V and 1 base from J, with 20 bases in between. Germline V gene data show CDR1 as WSHSY and CDR2 as SAAADI. CDR3 DNA (partial): TGCGCCACCGAGAGTGGGACTTACGGGTCCTACGAG. Translated: CATESGTYGSYE. The whole CDR3 reads CATESGTYGSYEQYF.

Remarks on this clone: The CDR3 end falls 3 residues outside the read, so it is completed with the germline J gene. The chain has TRBV6-4 and TRBJ2-3; 8 positions match TRBD1. This CDR3 has 18 amino acids. Per the germline V gene, CDR1 is MRHNA and CDR2 is SNTAGT. Partial CDR3 DNA: TGTGCCAGCAGGGACCGGGACAGGCTTATCGTGGGCAATCAGCCG. It specifies CASRDRDRLIVGNQP. The CDR3 in full is CASRDRDRLIVGNQPQYF.

As for this clone: The sequence runs out 3 residues before the end of the CDR3; the remainder is reconstructed from the germline J gene. The rearrangement links TRBV7-8 to TRBJ1-1; D not resolved. This CDR3 contains 13 residues. Germline loops: CDR1 SGHVS, CDR2 FQNEAQ. Trimming left V 0 bases short and J 6 bases short, with 8 bases between. The sequenced CDR3 bases are TGTGCCAGCAGCTTAGCGGTGCAGTCTGAA. Translating it yields CASSLAVQSE. The full CDR3 is CASSLAVQSEAFF. Full variable domain (rest looked up from reference TRBV7-8 and TRBJ1-1): GAGVSQSPRYKVAKRGQDVALRCDPISGHVSLFWYQQALGQGPEFLTYFQNEAQLDKSGLPSDRFFAERPEGSVSTLKIQRTQQEDSAVYLCASSLAVQSEAFFGQGTRLTVV.

Concerning this clone itself: The sequence runs out 3 residues before the end of the CDR3; the remainder is reconstructed from the germline J gene. The rearrangement links TRBV30 to TRBJ2-1; 7 bases line up with TRBD2. Per germline, CDR1 GTSNPN and CDR2 SVGIG (reference sequence). The junction had 12 bases not matched to a gene; V was cut back by 2 bases and J by 8 bases. The CDR3 runs to 15 residues. The CDR3 loop is CAWSSGGSLLDEQFF. The DNA read from the CDR3 is TGTGCCTGGAGTTCGGGCGGGAGCCTCTTGGATGAG. The whole variable domain, remainder taken from reference TRBV30 and TRBJ2-1, is SQTIHQWPATLVQPVGSPLSLECTVEGTSNPNLYWYRQAAGRGLQLLFYSVGIGQISSEVPQNLSASRPQDRQFILSSKKLLLSDSGFYLCAWSSGGSLLDEQFFGPGTRLTVL.

Partial CDR3 DNA: TGTGCCAGCAGTCAAGAGGTACAGCTAATAGCTAACTATGGC. The encoded protein is CASSQEVQLIANYG. The entire CDR3 sequence reads CASSQEVQLIANYGYTF. V is TRBV6-1 and J is TRBJ1-2; D is unresolved. The CDR3 extends 3 residues past the end of the read, so its final part is completed from the germline J gene. The CDR3 runs to 17 residues. With 5 bases removed from V and 0 bases from J, the gap between germline ends came to 19 bases. CDR1 and CDR2 (germline): MNHNS, SASEGT.

Regarding this clone: The read terminates 3 residues ahead of where the CDR3 ends, so the germline J gene completes it. The rearrangement links TRBV4-1 to TRBJ1-4; the match to TRBD1 covers 8 bases. Germline lookup yields CDR1 MGHRA and CDR2 YSYEKL. This CDR3 region has 15 residues. V lost 4 bases to trimming and J lost 7 bases; unmatched junction nucleotides: 8. The CDR3 DNA, read in part, is TGCGCCAGCAGCCCGTTGGGGACAGGAGCTGAAAAA. Amino acid sequence: CASSPLGTGAEK. The whole CDR3 reads CASSPLGTGAEKLFF.

A word on this clone: From the germline J gene comes the end of the CDR3, since the read stops 3 residues before it. V and J are TRBV18 and TRBJ1-5; the D is unclear. This CDR3 has 15 residues. Germline assignment: CDR1 KGHSH and CDR2 LQKENI. V lost 5 bases to trimming and J lost 0 bases, with 11 bases between them. The CDR3 DNA, read in part, is TGTGCCAGCTCAGTGTCACAGAATAGCAATCAGCCC. This encodes CASSVSQNSNQP. The whole CDR3 region reads CASSVSQNSNQPQHF.

CDR3 region: CASSLVSRGGEAFF. The part of the CDR3 DNA that was read is TGTGCCAGCAGCTTAGTTTCCAGGGGAGGAGAA. The chain recombines TRBV7-9 with TRBJ1-1, with D possibly TRBD1 on 6 matching bases. The sequenced fragment ends 3 residues before the CDR3 boundary, so the rest is inferred from the germline J gene. Per the germline V gene, CDR1 is SEHNR and CDR2 is FQNEAQ (reference sequence). The CDR3 runs 14 residues. Drawing the rest from reference TRBV7-9 and TRBJ1-1, the complete variable domain is DTGVSQNPRHKITKRGQNVTFRCDPISEHNRLYWYRQTLGQGPEFLTYFQNEAQLEKSRLLSDRFSAERPKGSFSTLEIQRTEQGDSAMYLCASSLVSRGGEAFFGQGTRLTVV.

Of note for this clone: The read is 3 residues too short to cover the CDR3 end, so that end is filled in from the germline J gene. The rearrangement uses TRBV19 and TRBJ2-1, with TRBD2 matching over 9 bases. Trimming cost V 1 base and J 7 bases; bases outside gene matches: 5. Germline CDR1 and CDR2: LNHDA and SQIVND (reference sequence). The CDR3 is 15 residues long. Incomplete CDR3 DNA: TGTGCCAGTAGTATAGTTAGCGGGAGAGGTAATGAG. This translates into CASSIVSGRGNE. The full-length CDR3 reads as CASSIVSGRGNEQFF.